This T cell receptor (beta chain) appears in the sequencing data of a study of blood T cell repertoires in COVID-19. Study-wide background: The origin of the acute and convalescent COVID-19 samples was the United States, Italy and Spain.

Germline lookup yields CDR1 MNHEY and CDR2 SMNVEV (reference sequence). This CDR3 comprises 14 residues. V gave up 6 bases and J gave up 4 bases; unmatched junction bases: 1. How the authors handled the data: Reference gene primers were amplified, and this amplification served to estimate nucleated cell counts. Sequencing used immunoSEQ multiplex PCR; TCRdb keeps in-frame clones, though not all of them. That table furnishes V, J and clone size, whereas the DNA furnished D and trimming. Seen here are some 370,000 clones, nearly 90% observed once, and the top ten hold about 6.8%. The TCR comes from a young man with active or convalescent COVID-19. The chain links TRBV27 to TRBJ2-2; 11 positions match TRBD1. The source material was peripheral blood. CDR3 in DNA: TGTGCCAGCAGGGACAGGGGGCGCACCGGGGAGCTGTTTTTT. It encodes CASRDRGRTGELFF.